Shown below are 27 T cell receptor beta chains from a single sample sequenced in a study of CXCR3-negative and CXCR3-positive naive CD8 T cells. TRB cDNA was prepared as libraries by UMI-labeled 5' RACE. One entry per CDR3 protein, without DNA, is what TCRdb gives after re-calling the 5' RACE reads. This sample's clone table lists over 100,000 distinct CDR3 sequences. The sequenced material came from naive CXCR3- CD8+ T cells from blood. Regarding subset: CD45RO-CCR7+CD27+CD95- naive CD8+ T cells lacking CXCR3 (TNR3-). These receptors all come from a human donor in good health. Some clones in this sample may be carry-over from other donors' samples.

J is TRBJ2-1 and V is TRBV3-1; TCRdb designates TRBD1, a call that cannot be tested without DNA. CDR1 is LGHDT, CDR2 YNNKEL, per germline (reference sequence). CDR3 length: 18 amino acids. CDR3 loop: CASSQEEFERTGPGEQFF.

The gene calls are TRBV10-1 and TRBJ1-1. The CDR3 runs to 14 residues. CDR1 and CDR2 (germline): WNHNN, SYGVQD (reference sequence). The chain's CDR3 is CASSESGENTEAFF.

The V and J genes are TRBV7-9 and TRBJ1-1. This CDR3 has 13 amino acids. Germline V gene data show CDR1 as SEHNR and CDR2 as FQNEAQ (reference sequence). The CDR3 here is CASSPTLGTEAFF.

V is TRBV19 and J is TRBJ2-2. From germline, CDR1 is LNHDA and CDR2 SQIVND (reference sequence). The CDR3 is made up of 13 amino acids. CDR3 in amino acids: CASSIGEAGELFF.

V and J are TRBV29-1 and TRBJ2-7; TCRdb lists TRBD1, though no DNA is available to test this call. CDR3 length: 14 residues. Germline CDR1 reads SQVTM; CDR2 reads ANQGSEA. CDR3 sequence: CSVGDRGRSYEQYF.

This chain links TRBV7-2 with TRBJ2-3. Germline V gene sequence: CDR1 SGHTA, CDR2 FQGNSA. This CDR3 is built from 13 residues. The CDR3 protein is CASSLEGSDTQYF.

The gene calls are TRBV5-4 and TRBJ2-7; TCRdb's D call, TRBD1, is unchecked because there is no DNA. This CDR3 contains 17 residues. CDR1 SGHNT and CDR2 YYREEE come from the germline V gene (reference sequence). The CDR3 spells CASSLPHPAGGRYEQYF.

The J gene is TRBJ2-1, the V gene TRBV2; TCRdb designates TRBD1, a call that cannot be tested without DNA. CDR1 is SNHLY and CDR2 is FYNNEI in the germline V gene. This CDR3 has 15 residues. The CDR3 loop reads CASRTRGVTYNEQFF. Full variable domain (outside the CDR3, taken from reference TRBV2 and TRBJ2-1): EPEVTQTPSHQVTQMGQEVILRCVPISNHLYFYWYRQILGQKVEFLVSFYNNEISEKSEIFDDQFSVERPDGSNFTLKIRSTKLEDSAMYFCASRTRGVTYNEQFFGPGTRLTVL.

This CDR3 reads CASSFEGWEQYF. This chain joins TRBV11-2 and TRBJ2-7. Germline V gene lookup returns CDR1 SGHAT and CDR2 FQNNGV. CDR3 length: 12 residues.

The genes are TRBV7-9 and TRBJ1-1. Germline V lookup: CDR1 SEHNR, CDR2 FQNEAQ (reference sequence). The CDR3 is 12 residues long. CDR3 in amino acids: CASSLGSTEAFF.

The chain recombines TRBV13 with TRBJ2-1. The CDR3 contains 13 residues. The germline V gene has CDR1 PRHDT and CDR2 FYEKMQ (reference sequence). CDR3 sequence: CASSAITYNEQLF.

The chain links TRBV12-3 or TRBV12-4 to TRBJ2-1; the D call of TRBD1 rests on TCRdb alone, since no DNA is present to check it. The CDR3 has 15 residues. CDR3 loop: CASSPFYGAGNEQFF.

The chain recombines TRBV7-9 with TRBJ2-3; as DNA is missing, the TRBD2 call by TCRdb cannot be tested. CDR1 is SEHNR, CDR2 FQNEAQ, per germline (reference sequence). The CDR3 runs to 14 residues. The CDR3 sequence: CATLPGLGTDTQYF.

The gene calls are TRBV7-9 and TRBJ2-3. From germline, CDR1 is SEHNR and CDR2 FQNEAQ (reference sequence). This CDR3 spans 14 amino acids. The CDR3 reads CASSLLLVTDTQYF.

V gene TRBV5-1 combines with J gene TRBJ2-7; TCRdb selects TRBD1, and the lack of DNA leaves this call unchecked. Germline V gene sequence: CDR1 SGHRS, CDR2 YFSETQ. The CDR3 sequence is 12 residues long. The CDR3 protein is CASSWTGSEQYF.

The J gene is TRBJ2-7, the V gene TRBV5-1; the D gene TCRdb calls, TRBD1, cannot be checked with no DNA. CDR1 SGHRS and CDR2 YFSETQ come from the germline V gene. There are 17 residues in the CDR3. This CDR3 reads CASSLEGLGGALYEQYF.

The chain couples TRBV14 to TRBJ2-1; TCRdb names TRBD2, which stays unverified in the absence of DNA. The CDR3 covers 14 residues. Per the germline V gene, CDR1 is SGHDN and CDR2 is FVKESK. CDR3 protein: CASSQDWELAPGFF.

The J gene is TRBJ2-1, the V gene TRBV29-1; TCRdb outputs TRBD1, but without DNA this stays unchecked. Germline CDR1 reads SQVTM; CDR2 reads ANQGSEA. The CDR3 totals 13 residues. CDR3 in amino acids: CSVGWGVYNEQFF.

The chain links TRBV7-7 to TRBJ2-1; TCRdb picks TRBD2, but there is no DNA to check that call. Germline CDR1 reads SSHAT; CDR2 reads FNYEAQ (reference sequence). The CDR3 is made up of 15 amino acids. The CDR3 spells CASSLGGREYNEQFF.

The chain links TRBV5-6 to TRBJ2-7. CDR3 size: 14 residues. CDR1 and CDR2 from the germline V gene are SGHDT and YYEEEE. The CDR3 sequence: CASSSDGSSYEQYF.

The rearrangement joins TRBV6-6 to TRBJ1-3. This CDR3 contains 16 residues. Germline CDR1 and CDR2: MNHNY and SVGAGI (reference sequence). The chain's CDR3 is CASSHGTAPLGNTIYF.

The V call is TRBV4-3, the J call TRBJ2-5; TCRdb picks TRBD1, but there is no DNA to check that call. The CDR3 has 16 amino acids. Germline V CDR1 and CDR2: LGHNA, YSLEER. The CDR3 loop reads CASSQRLAGARETQYF.

This rearrangement joins TRBV14 to TRBJ2-1; TCRdb outputs TRBD2, but without DNA this stays unchecked. The CDR3 sequence is 18 residues long. CDR1 is SGHDN, CDR2 FVKESK, per germline. The CDR3 here is CASSRSSGLADSYNEQFF.

The chain joins TRBV20-1 to TRBJ2-1; TCRdb selects TRBD1, and the lack of DNA leaves this call unchecked. Per the germline V gene, CDR1 is DFQATT and CDR2 is SNEGSKA (reference sequence). This CDR3 contains 14 residues. CDR3 in amino acids: CSARDLGASYEQFF.

This rearrangement joins TRBV24-1 to TRBJ2-1; TCRdb returns TRBD1, unconfirmable since there is no DNA. Per the germline V gene, CDR1 is KGHDR and CDR2 is SFDVKD. The CDR3 is 13 residues long. This chain's CDR3 is CATRGQGYNEQFF.

V and J are TRBV6-5 and TRBJ2-7. Germline CDR1 and CDR2: MNHEY and SVGAGI. CDR3 length: 13 amino acids. The CDR3 here is CASSYRQEYEQYF.

V usage is TRBV28 and J usage is TRBJ2-3; TCRdb calls TRBD2, which cannot be checked without DNA. The CDR3 totals 15 residues. Germline CDR1 reads MDHEN; CDR2 reads SYDVKM. The CDR3 region is CASTLLAGGGDTQYF.